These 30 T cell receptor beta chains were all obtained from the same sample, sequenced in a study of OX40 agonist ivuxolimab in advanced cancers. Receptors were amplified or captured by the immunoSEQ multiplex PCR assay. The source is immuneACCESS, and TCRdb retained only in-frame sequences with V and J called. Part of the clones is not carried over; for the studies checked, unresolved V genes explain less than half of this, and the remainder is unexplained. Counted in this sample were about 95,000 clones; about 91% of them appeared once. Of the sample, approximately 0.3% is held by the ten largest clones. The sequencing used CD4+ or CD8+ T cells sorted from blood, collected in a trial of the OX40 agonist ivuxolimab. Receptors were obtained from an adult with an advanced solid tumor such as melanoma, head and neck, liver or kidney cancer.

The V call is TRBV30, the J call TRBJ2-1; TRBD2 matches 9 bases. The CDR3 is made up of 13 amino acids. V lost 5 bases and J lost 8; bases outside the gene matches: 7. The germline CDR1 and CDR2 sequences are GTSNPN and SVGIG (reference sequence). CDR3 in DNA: TGTGCCTGGCAGGGGACTAGCAGGGATGAGCAGTTCTTC. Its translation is CAWQGTSRDEQFF.

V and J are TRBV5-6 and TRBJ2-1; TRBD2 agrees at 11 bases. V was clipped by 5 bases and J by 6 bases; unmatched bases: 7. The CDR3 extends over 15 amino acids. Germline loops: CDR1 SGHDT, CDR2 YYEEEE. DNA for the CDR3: TGTGCCAGCAGGACTAGCGGGAACCACCTCAATGAGCAGTTCTTC. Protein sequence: CASRTSGNHLNEQFF.

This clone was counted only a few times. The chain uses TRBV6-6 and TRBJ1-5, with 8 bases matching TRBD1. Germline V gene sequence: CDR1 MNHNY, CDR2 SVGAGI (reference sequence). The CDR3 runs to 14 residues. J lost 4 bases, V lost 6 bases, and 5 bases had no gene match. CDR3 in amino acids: CASRGDRGNQPQHF. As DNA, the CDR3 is TGTGCCAGCAGGGGAGACAGGGGTAATCAGCCCCAGCATTTT.

The CDR3 here is CASSEEVGTEQFF. CDR3 nucleotides: TGTGCCAGCAGTGAAGAAGTGGGTACTGAGCAGTTCTTC. The genes are TRBV2 and TRBJ2-1, with D unclear. The V end was cut by 1 base, the J end by 9 bases, with 10 bases between. Germline-derived CDR1 and CDR2 are SNHLY and FYNNEI. There are 13 residues in the CDR3.

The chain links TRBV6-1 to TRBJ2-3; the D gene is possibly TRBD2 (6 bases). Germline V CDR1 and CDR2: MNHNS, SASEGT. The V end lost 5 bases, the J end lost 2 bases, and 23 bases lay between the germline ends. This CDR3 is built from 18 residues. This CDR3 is CASSKVTAPSVDTDTQYF. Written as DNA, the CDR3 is TGTGCCAGCAGTAAAGTGACAGCGCCTAGCGTGGACACAGATACGCAGTATTTT.

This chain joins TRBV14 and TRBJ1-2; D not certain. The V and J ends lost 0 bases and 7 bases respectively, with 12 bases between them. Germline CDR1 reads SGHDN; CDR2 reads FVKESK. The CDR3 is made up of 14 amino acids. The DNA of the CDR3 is TGTGCCAGCAGCCAAGAGAGAGGGCTTATTGGCTACACCTTC. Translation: CASSQERGLIGYTF.

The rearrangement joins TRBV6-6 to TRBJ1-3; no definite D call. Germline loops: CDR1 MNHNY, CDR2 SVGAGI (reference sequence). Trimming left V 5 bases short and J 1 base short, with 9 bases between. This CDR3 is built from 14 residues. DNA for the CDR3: TGTGCCAGCAGTCGACGGAGTTCTGGAAACACCATATATTTT. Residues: CASSRRSSGNTIYF.

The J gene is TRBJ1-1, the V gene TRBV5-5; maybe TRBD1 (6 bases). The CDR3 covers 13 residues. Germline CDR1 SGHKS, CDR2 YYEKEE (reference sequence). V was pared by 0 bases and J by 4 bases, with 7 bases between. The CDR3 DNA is TGTGCCAGCAGCTTGGGGGGGCCCACTGAAGCTTTCTTT. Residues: CASSLGGPTEAFF.

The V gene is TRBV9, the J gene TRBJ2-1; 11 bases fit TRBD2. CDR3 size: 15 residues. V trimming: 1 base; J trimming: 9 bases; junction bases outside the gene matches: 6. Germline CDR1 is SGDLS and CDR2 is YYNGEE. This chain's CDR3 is CASSVTSGSLGEQFF. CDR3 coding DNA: TGTGCCAGCAGCGTAACTAGCGGGAGTTTGGGTGAGCAGTTCTTC. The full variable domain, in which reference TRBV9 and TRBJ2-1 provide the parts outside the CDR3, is DSGVTQTPKHLITATGQRVTLRCSPRSGDLSVYWYQQSLDQGLQFLIQYYNGEERAKGNILERFSAQQFPDLHSELNLSSLELGDSALYFCASSVTSGSLGEQFFGPGTRLTVL.

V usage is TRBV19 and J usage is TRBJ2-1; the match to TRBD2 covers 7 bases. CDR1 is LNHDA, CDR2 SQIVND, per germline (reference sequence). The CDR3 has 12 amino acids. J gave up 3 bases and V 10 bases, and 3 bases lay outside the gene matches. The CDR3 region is CAISSGYNEQFF. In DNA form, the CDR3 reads TGTGCCATTTCTAGCGGCTACAATGAGCAGTTCTTC.

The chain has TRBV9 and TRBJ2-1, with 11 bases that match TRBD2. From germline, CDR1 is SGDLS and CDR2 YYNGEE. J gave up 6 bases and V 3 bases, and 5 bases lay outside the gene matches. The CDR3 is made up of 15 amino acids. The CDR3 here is CASSGLAGGSNEQFF. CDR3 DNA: TGTGCCAGCAGCGGATTAGCGGGAGGGAGCAATGAGCAGTTCTTC.

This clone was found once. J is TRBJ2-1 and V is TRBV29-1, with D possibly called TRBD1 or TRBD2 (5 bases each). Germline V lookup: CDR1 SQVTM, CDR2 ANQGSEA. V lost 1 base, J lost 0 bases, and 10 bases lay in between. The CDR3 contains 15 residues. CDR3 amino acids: CSVEGWGSSYNEQFF. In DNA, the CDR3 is TGCAGCGTTGAAGGCTGGGGGAGCTCCTACAATGAGCAGTTCTTC.

The CDR3 DNA reads as TGTGCCAGCAGCTTTAGCGGGGGGGCGTACAATGAGCAGTTCTTC. Translation: CASSFSGGAYNEQFF. V is TRBV11-2 and J is TRBJ2-1; TRBD2 matches at 11 bases. This CDR3 is built from 15 residues. The ends lost 3 bases at V and 4 bases at J; junction bases unmatched: 2. Germline-derived CDR1 and CDR2 are SGHAT and FQNNGV.

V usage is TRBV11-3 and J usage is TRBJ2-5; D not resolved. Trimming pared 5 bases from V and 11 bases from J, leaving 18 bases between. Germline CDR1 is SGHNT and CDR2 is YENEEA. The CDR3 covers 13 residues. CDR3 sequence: CASSPPGSPVQYF. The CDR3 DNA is TGTGCCAGCAGCCCCCCGGGTAGCCCAGTGCAGTACTTC. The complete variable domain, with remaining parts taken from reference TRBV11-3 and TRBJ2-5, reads EAGVVQSPRYKIIEKKQPVAFWCNPISGHNTLYWYLQNLGQGPELLIRYENEEAVDDSQLPKDRFSAERLKGVDSTLKIQPAELGDSAVYLCASSPPGSPVQYFGPGTRLLVL.

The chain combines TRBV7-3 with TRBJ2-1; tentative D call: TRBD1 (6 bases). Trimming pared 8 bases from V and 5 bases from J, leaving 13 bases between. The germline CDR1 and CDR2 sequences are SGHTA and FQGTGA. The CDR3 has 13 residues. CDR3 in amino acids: CASASQGDNEQFF. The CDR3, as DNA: TGTGCCAGCGCCTCACAGGGTGACAATGAGCAGTTCTTC.

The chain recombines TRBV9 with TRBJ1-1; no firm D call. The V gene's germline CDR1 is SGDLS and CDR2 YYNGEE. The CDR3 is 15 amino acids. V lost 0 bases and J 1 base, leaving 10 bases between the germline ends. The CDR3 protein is CASSVDQAGNTEAFF. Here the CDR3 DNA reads TGTGCCAGCAGCGTAGATCAGGCGGGGAACACTGAAGCTTTCTTT. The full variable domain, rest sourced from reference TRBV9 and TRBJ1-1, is DSGVTQTPKHLITATGQRVTLRCSPRSGDLSVYWYQQSLDQGLQFLIQYYNGEERAKGNILERFSAQQFPDLHSELNLSSLELGDSALYFCASSVDQAGNTEAFFGQGTRLTVV.

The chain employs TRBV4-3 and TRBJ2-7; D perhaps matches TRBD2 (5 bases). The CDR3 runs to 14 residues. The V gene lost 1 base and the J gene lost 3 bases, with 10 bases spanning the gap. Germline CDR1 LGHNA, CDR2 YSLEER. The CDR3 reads CASSQGTLYYEQYF. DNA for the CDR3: TGCGCCAGCAGCCAAGGGACTCTTTACTACGAGCAGTACTTC.

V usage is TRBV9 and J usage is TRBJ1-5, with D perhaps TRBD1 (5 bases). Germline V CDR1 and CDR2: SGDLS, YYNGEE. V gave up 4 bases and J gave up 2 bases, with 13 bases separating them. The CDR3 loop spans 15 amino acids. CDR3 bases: TGTGCCAGCAGCCGGGGCCCGGAGGGCAATCAGCCCCAGCATTTT. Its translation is CASSRGPEGNQPQHF.

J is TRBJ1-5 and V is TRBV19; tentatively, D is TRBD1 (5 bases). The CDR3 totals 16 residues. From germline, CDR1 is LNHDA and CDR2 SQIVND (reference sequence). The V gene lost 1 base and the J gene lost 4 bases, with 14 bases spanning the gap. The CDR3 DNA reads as TGTGCCAGTAGTATAGTGGTCCAGGGCCGGAATCAGCCCCAGCATTTT. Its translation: CASSIVVQGRNQPQHF. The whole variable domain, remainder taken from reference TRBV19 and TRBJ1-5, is DGGITQSPKYLFRKEGQNVTLSCEQNLNHDAMYWYRQDPGQGLRLIYYSQIVNDFQKGDIAEGYSVSREKKESFPLTVTSAQKNPTAFYLCASSIVVQGRNQPQHFGDGTRLSIL.

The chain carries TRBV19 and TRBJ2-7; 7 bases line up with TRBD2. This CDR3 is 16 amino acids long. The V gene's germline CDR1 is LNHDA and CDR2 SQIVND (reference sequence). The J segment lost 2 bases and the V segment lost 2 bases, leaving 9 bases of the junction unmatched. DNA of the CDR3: TGTGCCAGTAGTATAAGTCCTAGCGGAGGGGCCTACGAGCAGTACTTC. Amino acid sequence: CASSISPSGGAYEQYF. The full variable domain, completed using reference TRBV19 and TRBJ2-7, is DGGITQSPKYLFRKEGQNVTLSCEQNLNHDAMYWYRQDPGQGLRLIYYSQIVNDFQKGDIAEGYSVSREKKESFPLTVTSAQKNPTAFYLCASSISPSGGAYEQYFGPGTRLTVT.

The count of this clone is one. The chain's CDR3 is CASSLALGAAEAFF. CDR3 sequence (DNA): TGTGCCAGCAGCTTAGCGTTAGGGGCGGCTGAAGCTTTCTTT. The rearrangement uses TRBV7-9 and TRBJ1-1; a possible D gene is TRBD1 (5 bases). Trimming left V 0 bases short and J 6 bases short, with 11 bases between. The CDR3 is 14 amino acids. CDR1 and CDR2 (germline): SEHNR, FQNEAQ (reference sequence). The full variable domain, in which reference TRBV7-9 and TRBJ1-1 provide the parts outside the CDR3, is DTGVSQNPRHKITKRGQNVTFRCDPISEHNRLYWYRQTLGQGPEFLTYFQNEAQLEKSRLLSDRFSAERPKGSFSTLEIQRTEQGDSAMYLCASSLALGAAEAFFGQGTRLTVV.

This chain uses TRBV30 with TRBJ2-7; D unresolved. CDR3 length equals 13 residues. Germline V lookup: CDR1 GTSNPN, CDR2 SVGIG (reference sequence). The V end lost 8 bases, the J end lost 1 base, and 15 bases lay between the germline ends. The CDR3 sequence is CARRAHGSYEQYF. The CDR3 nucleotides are TGTGCCCGACGCGCCCATGGGTCCTACGAGCAGTACTTC.

CDR3 sequence: CATTSGGTYEQYF. The CDR3 nucleotides read TGTGCCACCACCTCTGGGGGGACATACGAGCAGTACTTC. This chain joins TRBV15 and TRBJ2-7; D might be TRBD1 or TRBD2, each matching 6 bases. CDR1 is LNHNV, CDR2 YYDKDF, per germline (reference sequence). V was clipped by 7 bases and J by 4 bases, with 14 bases between them. This CDR3 comprises 13 residues.

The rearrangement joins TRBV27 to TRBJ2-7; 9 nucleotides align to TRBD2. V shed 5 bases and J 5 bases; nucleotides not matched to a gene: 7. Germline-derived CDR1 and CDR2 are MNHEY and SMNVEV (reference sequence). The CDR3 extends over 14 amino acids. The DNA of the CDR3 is TGTGCCAGCAGTCGTAGCGGGAGAGAAAACGAGCAGTACTTC. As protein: CASSRSGRENEQYF.

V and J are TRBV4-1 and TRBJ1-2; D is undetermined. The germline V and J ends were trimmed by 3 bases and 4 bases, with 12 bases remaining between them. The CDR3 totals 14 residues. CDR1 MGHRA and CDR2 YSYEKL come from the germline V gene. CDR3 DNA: TGCGCCAGCAGCCAGGCGGAAAGCCCCTATGGCTACACCTTC. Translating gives CASSQAESPYGYTF.

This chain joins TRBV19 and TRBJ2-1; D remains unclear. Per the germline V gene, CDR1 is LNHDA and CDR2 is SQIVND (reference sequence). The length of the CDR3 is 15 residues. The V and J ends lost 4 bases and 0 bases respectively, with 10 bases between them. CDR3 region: CASSKGSSSYNEQFF. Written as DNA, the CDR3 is TGTGCCAGTAGTAAGGGAAGTTCCTCCTACAATGAGCAGTTCTTC.

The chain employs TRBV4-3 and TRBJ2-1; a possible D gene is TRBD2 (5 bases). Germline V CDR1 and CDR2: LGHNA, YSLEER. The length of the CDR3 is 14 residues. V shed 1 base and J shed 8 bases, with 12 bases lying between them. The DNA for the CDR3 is TGCGCCAGCAGCCAAGGAACTAGTCTAGATGAGCAGTTCTTC. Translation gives CASSQGTSLDEQFF.

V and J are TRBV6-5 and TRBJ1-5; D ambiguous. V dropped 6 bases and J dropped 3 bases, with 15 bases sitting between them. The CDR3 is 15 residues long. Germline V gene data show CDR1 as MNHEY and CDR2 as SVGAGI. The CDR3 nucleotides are TGTGCCAGCAGCCTCACTAGGAATTACAATCAGCCCCAGCATTTT. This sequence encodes CASSLTRNYNQPQHF.

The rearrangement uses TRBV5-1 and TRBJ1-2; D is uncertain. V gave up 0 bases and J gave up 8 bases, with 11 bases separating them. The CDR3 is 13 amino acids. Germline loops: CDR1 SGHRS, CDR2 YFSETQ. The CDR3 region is CASSLDLRTGYTF. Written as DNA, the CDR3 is TGCGCCAGCAGCTTGGACCTTAGGACCGGCTACACCTTC.

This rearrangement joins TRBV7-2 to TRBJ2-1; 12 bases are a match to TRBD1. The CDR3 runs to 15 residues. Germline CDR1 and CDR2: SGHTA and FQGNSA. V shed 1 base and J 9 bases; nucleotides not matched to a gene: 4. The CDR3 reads CASSLVGQGASEQFF. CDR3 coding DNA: TGTGCCAGCAGCTTAGTGGGACAGGGGGCAAGTGAGCAGTTCTTC.